This T cell receptor beta chain was captured by sequencing in a study of OX40 agonist ivuxolimab in advanced cancers. Study details: Past anti-PD-1, anti-PD-L1 or anti-CTLA-4 therapy was accepted, and roughly 37% had received some.

V lost 6 bases and J 4 bases, leaving 12 bases between the germline ends. This CDR3 has 12 amino acids. Germline lookup yields CDR1 SQVTM and CDR2 ANQGSEA. Libraries were prepared by immunoSEQ multiplex PCR; TCRdb keeps only in-frame clonotypes and omits some of them. The sample lists around 100,000 clones; around 85% were seen once. The chain uses TRBV29-1 and TRBJ1-2; no reliable D call. This receptor was obtained from an adult with an advanced solid tumor such as melanoma, head and neck, liver or kidney cancer. Sequenced here: CD4+ or CD8+ T cells sorted from blood, sampled in a trial of the OX40 agonist ivuxolimab. CDR3 residues: CSVPTDTYGYTF. The CDR3, as DNA: TGCAGCGTCCCGACGGATACCTATGGCTACACCTTC. Full variable domain (missing parts from reference TRBV29-1 and TRBJ1-2): SAVISQKPSRDICQRGTSLTIQCQVDSQVTMMFWYRQQPGQSLTLIATANQGSEATYESGFVIDKFPISRPNLTFSTLTVSNMSPEDSSIYLCSVPTDTYGYTFGSGTRLTVV.